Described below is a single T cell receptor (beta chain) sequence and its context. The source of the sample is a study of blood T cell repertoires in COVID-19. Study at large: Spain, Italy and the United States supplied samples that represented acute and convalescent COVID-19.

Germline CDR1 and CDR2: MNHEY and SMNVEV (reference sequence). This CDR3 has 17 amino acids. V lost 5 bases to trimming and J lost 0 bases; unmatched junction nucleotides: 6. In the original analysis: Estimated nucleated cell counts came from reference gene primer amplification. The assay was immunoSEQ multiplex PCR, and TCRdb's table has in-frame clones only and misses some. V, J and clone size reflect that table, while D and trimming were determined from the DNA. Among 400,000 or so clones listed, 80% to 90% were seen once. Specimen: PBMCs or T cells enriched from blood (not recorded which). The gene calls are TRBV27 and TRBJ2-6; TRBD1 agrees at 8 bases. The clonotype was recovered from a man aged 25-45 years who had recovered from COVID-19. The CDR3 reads CASSKGQVLSGANVLTF. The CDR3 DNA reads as TGTGCCAGCAGTAAGGGACAGGTACTCTCTGGGGCCAACGTCCTGACTTTC.